This TCR beta chain originates from a study of blood T cell repertoires in COVID-19. In the study's own analysis: Estimation of nucleated cell counts was performed using reference gene primer amplification. Only in-frame clones appear in the TCRdb table, and some are missing; sequencing was by immunoSEQ multiplex PCR. Clone size and the V and J calls come from that table; the DNA yielded D and trimming. The sample gives 140,000 to 150,000 clones, roughly 88% of which show up once; about 2% is in the top ten. The CDR3 covers 16 residues. The germline CDR1 and CDR2 sequences are SGHTS and YDEGEE. The V end lost 4 bases, the J end lost 0 bases, and 15 bases lay between the germline ends.

Sample: peripheral blood. The chain couples TRBV5-8 to TRBJ2-3; possible D gene TRBD1, 6 bases. The receptor was isolated from a man in his 70s with acute or convalescent COVID-19. This CDR3 reads CASSGGRQASTDTQYF. The CDR3 DNA sequence: TGTGCCAGCAGCGGTGGGAGACAGGCGAGCACAGATACGCAGTATTTT.